This T cell receptor beta chain was obtained from a study of control samples from healthy donors and cancer patients. TCRdb's table, derived via immunoSEQ multiplex PCR, lists solely in-frame clones and lacks some. The sample records about 100,000 clones, more than 75% being singletons. Germline loops: CDR1 MGHRA, CDR2 YSYEKL. After removal of 2 bases from V and 0 bases from J, the junction contained 17 bases not matched to a gene. The CDR3 runs 21 residues. Sequenced sample: blood. This receptor was taken from a woman aged 45 to 65 in good health. J is TRBJ2-3 and V is TRBV4-1; TRBD2 matches at 10 bases. CDR3 amino acids: CASSQPAGISGGSYSTDTQYF. The CDR3 DNA reads TGCGCCAGCAGCCAACCCGCGGGGATTAGCGGGGGGTCCTATAGCACAGATACGCAGTATTTT.